This is a list of T cell receptor beta chains from one sample in a study of shared clonotypes between healthy human individuals. Profiled with immunoSEQ multiplex PCR; TCRdb holds only in-frame clones, not every one. The repertoire has some 2,100,000 clones, about 93% of them found once; the top ten carry around 1.7%. Sequenced material: naive CD8+ T cells from PBMCs. Receptors were obtained from a man aged 18 to 29 in good health. Some clones in this sample may be carry-over from other donors' samples. Each CDR3 is given with its conserved first and last residue. A D gene is named only where the DNA matches it firmly. Size is omitted from some rows. Given values are once, few, many or a class for expanded clones.

clone size: .
J gene: TRBJ2-7
D gene: .
V gene: TRBV2
CDR3 DNA: TGTGCCAGCACAGCCTCCTACGAGCAGTACTTC
CDR3 protein: CASTASYEQYF

clone size: .
J gene: TRBJ2-1
D gene: TRBD2
V gene: TRBV5-4
CDR3 DNA: TGTGCCAGCAGCATTATAGCGGGAGGGCCGAGTGAGCAGTTCTTC
CDR3 protein: CASSIIAGGPSEQFF

clone size: few
J gene: TRBJ1-1
D gene: .
V gene: TRBV6-1
CDR3 DNA: TGTGCCAGCAGTGAAGACGCAAGGGTGGTGACGAACACTGAAGCTTTCTTT
CDR3 protein: CASSEDARVVTNTEAFF

clone size: .
J gene: TRBJ2-1
D gene: .
V gene: TRBV29-1
CDR3 DNA: TGCAGCGTTGTCAGTCGGAACTACAATGAGCAGTTCTTC
CDR3 protein: CSVVSRNYNEQFF

clone size: once
J gene: TRBJ1-1
D gene: .
V gene: TRBV5-1
CDR3 DNA: TGCGCCAGCAGCTTGGGGTCCAGTCTGAACACTGAAGCTTTCTTT
CDR3 protein: CASSLGSSLNTEAFF

clone size: .
J gene: TRBJ2-7
D gene: TRBD2
V gene: TRBV5-1
CDR3 DNA: TGCGCCAGCAGCTTGGATTCGTCGCTAGCGGGGAGGATCGAGCAGTACTTC
CDR3 protein: CASSLDSSLAGRIEQYF

clone size: .
J gene: TRBJ2-3
D gene: TRBD2
V gene: TRBV6-5
CDR3 DNA: TGTGCCCCCCTGGGAGGGGCCACAGATACGCAGTATTTT
CDR3 protein: CAPLGGATDTQYF

clone size: .
J gene: TRBJ2-1
D gene: .
V gene: TRBV11-2
CDR3 DNA: TGTGCCAGCAGCGCCCGGGACAAGTCCTACAATGAGCAGTTCTTC
CDR3 protein: CASSARDKSYNEQFF

clone size: .
J gene: TRBJ2-1
D gene: .
V gene: TRBV9
CDR3 DNA: TGTGCCAGCAGCGCCCGGGACAACTCCTACAATGAGCAGTTCTTC
CDR3 protein: CASSARDNSYNEQFF

clone size: .
J gene: TRBJ2-3
D gene: .
V gene: TRBV19
CDR3 DNA: TGTGCCAGTAGTATAAAGGGAACTCGAGATACGCAGTATTTT
CDR3 protein: CASSIKGTRDTQYF

clone size: once
J gene: TRBJ1-4
D gene: .
V gene: TRBV5-1
CDR3 DNA: TGCGCCAGCAGCTTATGGAACCGAACGCCAACTAATGAAAAACTGTTTTTT
CDR3 protein: CASSLWNRTPTNEKLFF

clone size: .
J gene: TRBJ2-2
D gene: TRBD1
V gene: TRBV7-9
CDR3 DNA: TGTGCCAGCACCTGGAGAGGGGGCTTTTCCGGGGAGCTGTTTTTT
CDR3 protein: CASTWRGGFSGELFF

clone size: few
J gene: TRBJ1-1
D gene: .
V gene: TRBV6-5
CDR3 DNA: TGTGCCAGCAGTTACGGGGGCACTGAAGCTTTCTTT
CDR3 protein: CASSYGGTEAFF

clone size: .
J gene: TRBJ2-7
D gene: .
V gene: TRBV13
CDR3 DNA: TGTGCCAGCAGCGAAAAACCCCACGAGCAGTACTTC
CDR3 protein: CASSEKPHEQYF

clone size: .
J gene: TRBJ2-7
D gene: TRBD2
V gene: TRBV4-2
CDR3 DNA: TGTGCCAGCAGCCAGGAACCGGGACTAGCGTACTACGAGCAGTACTTC
CDR3 protein: CASSQEPGLAYYEQYF

clone size: once
J gene: TRBJ2-1
D gene: .
V gene: TRBV7-6
CDR3 DNA: TGTGCCAGCAGCAAAGGGGCTTTTAATGAGCAGTTCTTC
CDR3 protein: CASSKGAFNEQFF

clone size: .
J gene: TRBJ2-3
D gene: TRBD2
V gene: TRBV7-8
CDR3 DNA: TGTGCCAGCAGCTCTAGCTTTCTAGCGGGTTACACAGATACGCAGTATTTT
CDR3 protein: CASSSSFLAGYTDTQYF

clone size: .
J gene: TRBJ2-5
D gene: .
V gene: TRBV7-6
CDR3 DNA: TGTGCCAGCAGCTTGCAGGGTCAAGAGACCCAGTACTTC
CDR3 protein: CASSLQGQETQYF

clone size: once
J gene: TRBJ2-1
D gene: TRBD2
V gene: TRBV19
CDR3 DNA: TGTGCCAGTAGTGGGAGGACTAGCAACAATGAGCAGTTCTTC
CDR3 protein: CASSGRTSNNEQFF

clone size: .
J gene: TRBJ2-7
D gene: .
V gene: TRBV9
CDR3 DNA: TGTGCCAGCAGTTCCGCAGGGAAGTCCTACGAGCAGTACTTC
CDR3 protein: CASSSAGKSYEQYF

clone size: .
J gene: TRBJ2-1
D gene: .
V gene: TRBV27
CDR3 DNA: TGTGCCAGCAGTTTATTTAGGACGGTTGAGCAGTTCTTC
CDR3 protein: CASSLFRTVEQFF

clone size: .
J gene: TRBJ2-2
D gene: TRBD1
V gene: TRBV2
CDR3 DNA: TGTGCCAGCAGTGATACAGGGGCGACGTCCGGGGAGCTGTTTTTT
CDR3 protein: CASSDTGATSGELFF

clone size: .
J gene: TRBJ1-2
D gene: TRBD1
V gene: TRBV5-6
CDR3 DNA: TGTGCCAGCAGCTACCGACAGGGCTTGGTCTATGGCTACACCTTC
CDR3 protein: CASSYRQGLVYGYTF

clone size: .
J gene: TRBJ2-7
D gene: TRBD2
V gene: TRBV28
CDR3 DNA: TGTGCCAGCAGTTACCATAGCGGGAGCTCCTACGAGCAGTACTTC
CDR3 protein: CASSYHSGSSYEQYF

clone size: .
J gene: TRBJ1-2
D gene: TRBD1
V gene: TRBV4-1
CDR3 DNA: TGCGCCAGCAGCACGCGACAGGGCCAGGTACCGCCCTATGGCTACACCTTC
CDR3 protein: CASSTRQGQVPPYGYTF

clone size: .
J gene: TRBJ1-2
D gene: .
V gene: TRBV28
CDR3 DNA: TGTGCCAGCAGTCCCCCAAAGGTCTCTGGCTACACCTTC
CDR3 protein: CASSPPKVSGYTF

clone size: .
J gene: TRBJ2-3
D gene: .
V gene: TRBV19
CDR3 DNA: TGTGCCAGTAGTCTTCCTCCGGGACGACGGGAGGATACGCAGTATTTT
CDR3 protein: CASSLPPGRREDTQYF

clone size: once
J gene: TRBJ2-7
D gene: .
V gene: TRBV27
CDR3 DNA: TGTGCCAGCAGGTTAGGGGGTGAGCAGTACTTC
CDR3 protein: CASRLGGEQYF

clone size: .
J gene: TRBJ1-4
D gene: .
V gene: TRBV9
CDR3 DNA: TGTGCCAGCAGCGCCGGGACTTCGGGAAAACTGTTTTTT
CDR3 protein: CASSAGTSGKLFF

clone size: .
J gene: TRBJ2-1
D gene: TRBD2
V gene: TRBV30
CDR3 DNA: TGTGCCTGGGTCTCCCAGGGGACTCCCCTAGCGGGAGTCAATGAGCAGTTCTTC
CDR3 protein: CAWVSQGTPLAGVNEQFF

clone size: .
J gene: TRBJ2-1
D gene: .
V gene: TRBV14
CDR3 DNA: TGTGCCAGCCCAGGGGGGCGGGAGGCTAACAATGAGCAGTTCTTC
CDR3 protein: CASPGGREANNEQFF

clone size: .
J gene: TRBJ2-1
D gene: TRBD2
V gene: TRBV27
CDR3 DNA: TGTGCCAGCAGAGAACCTAGCGGCCAGCAGTTCTTC
CDR3 protein: CASREPSGQQFF

clone size: .
J gene: TRBJ2-2
D gene: .
V gene: TRBV11-3
CDR3 DNA: TGTGCCAGCAGGGTAAACGCGAACACCGGGGAGCTGTTTTTT
CDR3 protein: CASRVNANTGELFF

clone size: .
J gene: TRBJ2-2
D gene: .
V gene: TRBV5-1
CDR3 DNA: TGCGCCAGCAGCTCCACCGGGGAGCTGTTTTTT
CDR3 protein: CASSSTGELFF

clone size: .
J gene: TRBJ1-2
D gene: .
V gene: TRBV27
CDR3 DNA: TGTGCCAGCAGTTTATACTCAGGGTCGTTCTATGGCTACACCTTC
CDR3 protein: CASSLYSGSFYGYTF

clone size: .
J gene: TRBJ2-7
D gene: TRBD2
V gene: TRBV7-2
CDR3 DNA: TGTGCCAGCCGGACTAGCGGGTGGTACGAGCAGTACTTC
CDR3 protein: CASRTSGWYEQYF

clone size: .
J gene: TRBJ2-7
D gene: TRBD2
V gene: TRBV10-3
CDR3 DNA: TGTGCCATCAATACCGGGACTAGCGGGAGGTACGAGCAGTACTTC
CDR3 protein: CAINTGTSGRYEQYF

clone size: .
J gene: TRBJ1-1
D gene: .
V gene: TRBV27
CDR3 DNA: TGTGCCAGCAACCTGGGACGGACCATGAACACTGAAGCTTTCTTT
CDR3 protein: CASNLGRTMNTEAFF

clone size: .
J gene: TRBJ1-2
D gene: .
V gene: TRBV7-9
CDR3 DNA: TGTGCCAGCAGCTCAGCCCCCGCCTATGGCTACACCTTC
CDR3 protein: CASSSAPAYGYTF

clone size: .
J gene: TRBJ2-5
D gene: .
V gene: TRBV21-1
CDR3 DNA: TGTGCCAGCAGCTTTTGGGAGGGACTAGCAATGAAGACCCAGTACTTC
CDR3 protein: CASSFWEGLAMKTQYF

clone size: .
J gene: TRBJ2-7
D gene: .
V gene: TRBV2
CDR3 DNA: TGTGCCAGCAGGACCCTGTTCGACACCCTCGAGCAGTACTTC
CDR3 protein: CASRTLFDTLEQYF

clone size: .
J gene: TRBJ2-1
D gene: TRBD2
V gene: TRBV27
CDR3 DNA: TGTGCCAGCAGTTTACCGGGAGGGGGGTACAATGAGCAGTTCTTC
CDR3 protein: CASSLPGGGYNEQFF

clone size: .
J gene: TRBJ2-1
D gene: TRBD2
V gene: TRBV4-1
CDR3 DNA: TGCGCCAGCAGCCAAACCGGACTAGCGGGATTGGAAGGTGAGCAGTTCTTC
CDR3 protein: CASSQTGLAGLEGEQFF

clone size: .
J gene: TRBJ2-3
D gene: TRBD1
V gene: TRBV5-6
CDR3 DNA: TGTGCCAGCAGCTTTGCGACAGGGGGGGGCACAGATACGCAGTATTTT
CDR3 protein: CASSFATGGGTDTQYF

clone size: .
J gene: TRBJ2-7
D gene: .
V gene: TRBV9
CDR3 DNA: TGTGCCAGCAGCGCGGGGAATTCCTACGAGCAGTACTTC
CDR3 protein: CASSAGNSYEQYF

clone size: .
J gene: TRBJ1-1
D gene: .
V gene: TRBV2
CDR3 DNA: TGTGCCAGCAGTTCCCCCAGGGAAGGGGGGGACACTGAAGCTTTCTTT
CDR3 protein: CASSSPREGGDTEAFF

clone size: .
J gene: TRBJ2-7
D gene: .
V gene: TRBV6-5
CDR3 DNA: TGTGCCAGCAGTTTCCTTGGACAGCCCTCCTACGAGCAGTACTTC
CDR3 protein: CASSFLGQPSYEQYF

clone size: .
J gene: TRBJ1-2
D gene: TRBD1
V gene: TRBV7-9
CDR3 DNA: TGTGCCAGCATCTCACAGGGGTCGTCAGCTCTCTATGGCTACACCTTC
CDR3 protein: CASISQGSSALYGYTF

clone size: once
J gene: TRBJ1-1
D gene: TRBD1
V gene: TRBV27
CDR3 DNA: TGTGCCAGCGGTAACAGGGGGACCCAGAACACTGAAGCTTTCTTT
CDR3 protein: CASGNRGTQNTEAFF

clone size: .
J gene: TRBJ2-7
D gene: .
V gene: TRBV19
CDR3 DNA: TGTGCCAGTAGTATACTCCAGGGGTCGACCGAGCAGTACTTC
CDR3 protein: CASSILQGSTEQYF

clone size: .
J gene: TRBJ2-7
D gene: TRBD1
V gene: TRBV19
CDR3 DNA: TGTGCCAGTAGTCTCAGGACAGGGAAACACTCCTACGAGCAGTACTTC
CDR3 protein: CASSLRTGKHSYEQYF

clone size: once
J gene: TRBJ1-2
D gene: .
V gene: TRBV4-2
CDR3 DNA: TGTGCCAGCAGCCAAGGGCTGTTCGAACGGGGGGGTACGGCCTATGGCTACACCTTC
CDR3 protein: CASSQGLFERGGTAYGYTF

clone size: .
J gene: TRBJ1-1
D gene: .
V gene: TRBV5-1
CDR3 DNA: TGCGCCAGCAGCTTGGGTGGTAGGGAATGGAACACTGAAGCTTTCTTT
CDR3 protein: CASSLGGREWNTEAFF

clone size: .
J gene: TRBJ1-1
D gene: TRBD1
V gene: TRBV28
CDR3 DNA: TGTGCCAGCACCTGGACAGGGAGTAACACTGAAGCTTTCTTT
CDR3 protein: CASTWTGSNTEAFF

clone size: .
J gene: TRBJ2-7
D gene: .
V gene: TRBV12-5
CDR3 DNA: TGTGCTAGTGGTCGAACGTTGTACGAGCAGTACTTC
CDR3 protein: CASGRTLYEQYF